The next 18 T cell receptor beta chains were all read from a single sample in a study of blood T cell repertoires in COVID-19 (dated by TCRdb to the early 2020s). The receptor library was made with the immunoSEQ multiplex PCR assay. As stored in TCRdb, this immuneACCESS dataset retains in-frame rearrangements with V and J assigned. A fraction of the clones does not appear; measured against another copy, unresolved V genes explain less than half of the discrepancy, and the remainder lacks a known reason. The sample table records under 200,000 clones; about 83% of these occur just once. The ten largest clones take up approximately 2% of the sample. The sequenced sample was peripheral blood. Receptors originate from an elderly woman with acute or convalescent COVID-19.

This clone was recorded only once. V and J are TRBV28 and TRBJ1-1; D is possibly TRBD1 (5 bases). The CDR3 contains 16 residues. Germline-derived CDR1 and CDR2 are MDHEN and SYDVKM. V was clipped by 6 bases and J by 0 bases, with 17 bases between them. This CDR3 is CASRTIGTRMNTEAFF. Written as DNA, the CDR3 is TGTGCCAGCAGGACAATTGGGACTAGAATGAACACTGAAGCTTTCTTT.

The chain uses TRBV5-6 and TRBJ2-3; 11 bases map to TRBD2. The germline gives CDR1 SGHDT, CDR2 YYEEEE. V lost 1 base and J lost 7; bases outside the gene matches: 2. The CDR3 contains 14 residues. In DNA form, the CDR3 reads TGTGCCAGCAGCTTGACTAGCGGGAGTTATACGCAGTATTTT. Its protein product is CASSLTSGSYTQYF.

The chain links TRBV7-2 to TRBJ2-2, with TRBD2 as a possible D gene (6 bases). With 5 bases removed from V and 4 bases from J, the gap between germline ends came to 11 bases. Germline CDR1 reads SGHTA; CDR2 reads FQGNSA. The CDR3 has 14 amino acids. CDR3 bases: TGTGCCAGCAGCAACCGCGGGATCACCGGGGAGCTGTTTTTT. Residues: CASSNRGITGELFF.

J is TRBJ2-7 and V is TRBV11-2; possibly TRBD1 for D (6 bases). In germline, CDR1 is SGHAT, CDR2 FQNNGV. The CDR3 is 15 residues long. V shed 3 bases and J shed 4 bases, with 16 bases lying between them. The CDR3 sequence is CASSLRGGAEYEQYF. CDR3 nucleotide sequence: TGTGCCAGCAGCTTGCGTGGGGGCGCAGAGTACGAGCAGTACTTC.

The V call is TRBV13, the J call TRBJ1-3; the match to TRBD1 covers 7 bases. V lost 8 bases to trimming and J lost 5 bases; unmatched junction nucleotides: 6. This CDR3 is 13 amino acids long. Germline V gene sequence: CDR1 PRHDT, CDR2 FYEKMQ (reference sequence). CDR3 amino acids: CASRGTARNTIYF. CDR3 nucleotides: TGTGCCAGCCGAGGGACAGCGCGAAACACCATATATTTT.

The V and J genes are TRBV4-1 and TRBJ1-1; D perhaps matches TRBD1 (5 bases). CDR1 and CDR2 from the germline V gene are MGHRA and YSYEKL. The CDR3 loop spans 13 amino acids. V dropped 6 bases and J dropped 5 bases, with 13 bases sitting between them. The CDR3 spells CASSEGAWTEAFF. CDR3 sequence (DNA): TGCGCCAGCAGTGAAGGGGCCTGGACTGAAGCTTTCTTT.

The V call is TRBV19, the J call TRBJ1-5; maybe TRBD1 (6 bases). The CDR3 runs to 16 residues. CDR1 and CDR2 (germline): LNHDA, SQIVND (reference sequence). Trimming took off 7 bases at V and 0 bases at J, with 16 bases between the two ends. Here the CDR3 DNA reads TGTGCCAGTACTTGGACAGAACGGGATAGCAATCAGCCCCAGCATTTT. Translation: CASTWTERDSNQPQHF.

The chain joins TRBV24-1 to TRBJ2-1; 10 bases line up with TRBD2. CDR1 is KGHDR, CDR2 SFDVKD, per germline. The CDR3 has 17 amino acids. Trimming took 4 bases from V and 0 from J; bases not matched to a gene: 5. The CDR3 spells CATSDPAGGSSYNEQFF. CDR3 coding DNA: TGTGCCACCAGTGACCCAGCGGGGGGGAGCTCCTACAATGAGCAGTTCTTC.

By sample fraction, this clone is medium-sized (0.01 to 0.1%). The chain combines TRBV7-2 with TRBJ1-2, with D maybe TRBD1 (5 bases). Looked up from germline, CDR1 is SGHTA and CDR2 is FQGNSA. This CDR3 is built from 15 residues. Trimming removed 2 bases from V and 4 bases from J, with 14 bases in between. The CDR3 bases are TGTGCCAGCAGCTTACCCCTAGGGGTCCCCTATGGCTACACCTTC. The encoded protein is CASSLPLGVPYGYTF.

The chain is built from TRBV2 and TRBJ2-7; 7 bases agree with TRBD1. The germline gives CDR1 SNHLY, CDR2 FYNNEI. CDR3 length: 14 amino acids. With V trimmed by 7 bases and J by 0 bases, 6 bases remained unmatched. The CDR3 nucleotides read TGTGCCAGCACCCCGGGACAGAGCTCCTACGAGCAGTACTTC. Amino acid sequence: CASTPGQSSYEQYF.

DNA of the CDR3: TGTGCCAGCTCGACAGGGAGGCTCTCTGAAGCTTTCTTT. Protein product: CASSTGRLSEAFF. The chain recombines TRBV6-5 with TRBJ1-1; 7 nucleotides line up with TRBD1. CDR1 MNHEY and CDR2 SVGAGI come from the germline V gene. The CDR3 is made up of 13 amino acids. V lost 8 bases to trimming and J lost 6 bases; unmatched junction nucleotides: 9.

This clone was recorded a few times. The chain joins TRBV19 to TRBJ1-5; D possibly corresponds to TRBD1 (5 bases). Germline CDR1 is LNHDA and CDR2 is SQIVND (reference sequence). Trimming pared 7 bases from V and 4 bases from J, leaving 17 bases between. This CDR3 is 15 amino acids long. CDR3 sequence reads: CASIISWGVNQPQHF. In nucleotides, the CDR3 is TGTGCCAGTATCATCTCGTGGGGGGTAAATCAGCCCCAGCATTTT.

This clone was observed a single time. The chain couples TRBV2 to TRBJ2-5; TRBD2 agrees at 12 bases. The junction had 12 bases not matched to a gene; V was cut back by 5 bases and J by 5 bases. This CDR3 spans 17 amino acids. The V gene's germline CDR1 is SNHLY and CDR2 FYNNEI. DNA of the CDR3: TGTGCCAGCAGTACTACCCCTAGCGGGAGGGCCGGGGAGACCCAGTACTTC. Residues: CASSTTPSGRAGETQYF.

This clone was seen a handful of times. DNA of the CDR3: TGCGCCAGCAGCCTTCAGGATACGAACACTGAAGCTTTCTTT. This translates into CASSLQDTNTEAFF. V usage is TRBV4-1 and J usage is TRBJ1-1; D gene unclear. Trimming pared 4 bases from V and 1 base from J, leaving 10 bases between. This CDR3 contains 14 residues. Germline loops: CDR1 MGHRA, CDR2 YSYEKL.

This chain connects TRBV11-2 to TRBJ2-7; tentatively, D is TRBD2 (6 bases). Per germline, CDR1 SGHAT and CDR2 FQNNGV. The CDR3 consists of 16 residues. V was pared by 5 bases and J by 6 bases, with 23 bases between. DNA of the CDR3: TGTGCCAGCAGCCGGGAGCGAGGGGCGCCAAGGGGCGAGCAGTACTTC. This codes for CASSRERGAPRGEQYF.

The rearrangement joins TRBV29-1 to TRBJ1-1; D gene uncertain. The CDR3 has 13 residues. Germline values: CDR1 SQVTM, CDR2 ANQGSEA. The V end lost 3 bases, the J end lost 3 bases, and 11 bases lay between the germline ends. The CDR3 DNA sequence: TGCAGCGTTGAGGCGGGCATGGACACTGAAGCTTTCTTT. It translates to CSVEAGMDTEAFF.

The rearrangement joins TRBV11-2 to TRBJ1-1; no clear D. CDR1 and CDR2 (germline): SGHAT, FQNNGV. This CDR3 contains 15 residues. The V gene lost 1 base and the J gene lost 5 bases, with 14 bases spanning the gap. The CDR3 sequence: CASSLGVGSKTEAFF. The CDR3 DNA reads TGTGCCAGCAGCTTAGGGGTGGGGAGCAAAACTGAAGCTTTCTTT.

In this sample, this clone turned up once. This rearrangement joins TRBV4-3 to TRBJ2-4; 9 bases are shared with TRBD1. CDR3 length: 15 residues. CDR1 is LGHNA and CDR2 is YSLEER in the germline V gene. The V gene end was trimmed by 4 bases and the J gene end by 3 bases; junction bases not matched to a gene: 4. In DNA, the CDR3 is TGCGCCAGCAGCCGGGACAGGGAGGTCAAAAACATTCAGTACTTC. It codes for CASSRDREVKNIQYF.